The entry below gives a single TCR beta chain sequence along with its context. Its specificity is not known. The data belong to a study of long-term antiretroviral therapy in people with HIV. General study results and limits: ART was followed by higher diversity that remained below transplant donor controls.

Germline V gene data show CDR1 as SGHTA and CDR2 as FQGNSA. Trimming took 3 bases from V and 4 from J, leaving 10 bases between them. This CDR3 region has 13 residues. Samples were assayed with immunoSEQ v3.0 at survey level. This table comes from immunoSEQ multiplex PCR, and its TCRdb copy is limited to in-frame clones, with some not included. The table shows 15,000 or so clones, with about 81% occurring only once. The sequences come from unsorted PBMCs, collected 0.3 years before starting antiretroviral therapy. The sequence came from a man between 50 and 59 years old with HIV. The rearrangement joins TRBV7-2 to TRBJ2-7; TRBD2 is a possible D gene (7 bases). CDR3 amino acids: CASSFGGLYEQYF. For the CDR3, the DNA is TGTGCCAGCAGCTTCGGGGGGCTTTACGAGCAGTACTTC. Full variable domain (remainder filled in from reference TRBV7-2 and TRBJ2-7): GAGVSQSPSNKVTEKGKDVELRCDPISGHTALYWYRQSLGQGLEFLIYFQGNSAPDKSGLPSDRFSAERTGGSVSTLTIQRTQQEDSAVYLCASSFGGLYEQYFGPGTRLTVT.